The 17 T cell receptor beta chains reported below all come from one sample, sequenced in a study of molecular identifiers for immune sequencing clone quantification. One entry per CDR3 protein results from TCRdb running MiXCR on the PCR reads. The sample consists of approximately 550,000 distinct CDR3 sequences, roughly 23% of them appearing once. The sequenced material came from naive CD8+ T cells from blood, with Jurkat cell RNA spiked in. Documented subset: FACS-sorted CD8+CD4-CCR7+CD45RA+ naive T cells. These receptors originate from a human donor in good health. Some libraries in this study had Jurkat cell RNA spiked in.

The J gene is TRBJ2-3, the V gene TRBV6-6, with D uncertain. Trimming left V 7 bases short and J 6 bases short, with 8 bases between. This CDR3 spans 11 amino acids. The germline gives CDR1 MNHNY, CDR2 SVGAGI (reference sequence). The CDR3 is CASTLMDTQYF. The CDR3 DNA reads TGTGCCAGCACCCTTATGGATACGCAGTATTTT.

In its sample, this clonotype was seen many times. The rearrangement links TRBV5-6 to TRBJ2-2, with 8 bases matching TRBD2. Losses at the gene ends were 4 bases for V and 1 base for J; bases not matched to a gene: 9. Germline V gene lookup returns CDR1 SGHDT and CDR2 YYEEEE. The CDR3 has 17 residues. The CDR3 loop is CASSTKTSGWNTGELFF. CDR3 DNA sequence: TGTGCCAGCAGCACGAAAACTAGCGGATGGAACACCGGGGAGCTGTTTTTT. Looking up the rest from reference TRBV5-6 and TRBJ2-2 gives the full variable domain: DAGVTQSPTHLIKTRGQQVTLRCSPKSGHDTVSWYQQALGQGPQFIFQYYEEEERQRGNFPDRFSGHQFPNYSSELNVNALLLGDSALYLCASSTKTSGWNTGELFFGEGSRLTVL.

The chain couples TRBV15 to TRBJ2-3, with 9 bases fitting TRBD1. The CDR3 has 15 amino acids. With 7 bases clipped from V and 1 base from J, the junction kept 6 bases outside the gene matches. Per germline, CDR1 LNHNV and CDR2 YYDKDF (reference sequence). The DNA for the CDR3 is TGTGCCACCAAACAGGGGGCTATGGGCACAGATACGCAGTATTTT. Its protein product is CATKQGAMGTDTQYF.

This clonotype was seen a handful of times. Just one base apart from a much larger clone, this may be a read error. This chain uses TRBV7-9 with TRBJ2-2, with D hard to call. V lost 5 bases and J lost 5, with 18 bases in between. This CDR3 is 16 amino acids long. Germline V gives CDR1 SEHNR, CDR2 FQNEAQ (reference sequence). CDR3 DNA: TGTGCCAGCAGCCACCCCGCGAGAGGTTTGACCGGGGAGCTGTTTTTT. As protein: CASSHPARGLTGELFF.

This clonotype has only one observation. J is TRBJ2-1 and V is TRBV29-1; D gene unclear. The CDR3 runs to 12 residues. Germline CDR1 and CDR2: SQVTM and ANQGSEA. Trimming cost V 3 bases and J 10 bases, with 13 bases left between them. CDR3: CSVDPPPLEQFF. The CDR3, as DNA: TGCAGCGTTGATCCCCCCCCCTTGGAGCAGTTCTTC.

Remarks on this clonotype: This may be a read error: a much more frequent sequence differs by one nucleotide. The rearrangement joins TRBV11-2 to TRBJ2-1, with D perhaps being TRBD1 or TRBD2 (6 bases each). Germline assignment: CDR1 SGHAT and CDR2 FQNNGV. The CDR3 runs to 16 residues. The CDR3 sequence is CVSSLGGMVSYNEQFF. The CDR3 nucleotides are TGTGTCAGCAGCTTAGGGGGGATGGTCTCCTACAATGAGCAGTTCTTC.

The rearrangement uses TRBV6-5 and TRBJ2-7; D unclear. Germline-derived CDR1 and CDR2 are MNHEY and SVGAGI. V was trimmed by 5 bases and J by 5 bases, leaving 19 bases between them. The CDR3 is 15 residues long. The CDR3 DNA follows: TGTGCCAGCAGTCAGTCGATAGGCCTGGCGGACGAGCAGTACTTC. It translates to CASSQSIGLADEQYF.

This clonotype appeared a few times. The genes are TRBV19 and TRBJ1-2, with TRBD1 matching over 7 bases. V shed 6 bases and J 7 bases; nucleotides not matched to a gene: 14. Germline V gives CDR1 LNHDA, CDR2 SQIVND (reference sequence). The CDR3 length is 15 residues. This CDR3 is CASSPGRTGEGGYTF. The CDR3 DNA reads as TGTGCCAGTAGCCCGGGCCGAACAGGGGAAGGTGGCTACACCTTC.

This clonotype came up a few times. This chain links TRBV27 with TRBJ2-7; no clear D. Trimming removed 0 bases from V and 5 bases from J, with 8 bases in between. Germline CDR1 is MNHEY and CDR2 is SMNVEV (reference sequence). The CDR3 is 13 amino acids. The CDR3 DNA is TGTGCCAGCAGTTTATCGATGTGGGACGAGCAGTACTTC. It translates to CASSLSMWDEQYF.

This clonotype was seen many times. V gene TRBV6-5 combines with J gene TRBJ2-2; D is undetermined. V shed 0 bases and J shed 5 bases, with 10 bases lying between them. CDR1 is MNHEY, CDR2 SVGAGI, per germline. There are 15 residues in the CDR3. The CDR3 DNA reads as TGTGCCAGCAGTTACTCGAGGCCAGAGACCGGGGAGCTGTTTTTT. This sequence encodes CASSYSRPETGELFF.

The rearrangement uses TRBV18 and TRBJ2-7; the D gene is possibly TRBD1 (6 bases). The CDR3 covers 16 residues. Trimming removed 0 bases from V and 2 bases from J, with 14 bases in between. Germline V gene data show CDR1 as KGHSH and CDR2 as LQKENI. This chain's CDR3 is CASSPPLTGIPYEQYF. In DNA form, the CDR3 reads TGTGCCAGCTCACCACCGCTCACAGGGATCCCCTACGAGCAGTACTTC.

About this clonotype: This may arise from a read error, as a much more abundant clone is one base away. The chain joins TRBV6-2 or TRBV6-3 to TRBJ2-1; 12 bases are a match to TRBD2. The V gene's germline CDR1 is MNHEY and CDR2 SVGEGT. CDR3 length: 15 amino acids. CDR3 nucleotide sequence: TGTGCCAGCAGCTTCCGACTAGCGGGAGTTAATGGGCAGTTCTTC. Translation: CASSFRLAGVNGQFF.

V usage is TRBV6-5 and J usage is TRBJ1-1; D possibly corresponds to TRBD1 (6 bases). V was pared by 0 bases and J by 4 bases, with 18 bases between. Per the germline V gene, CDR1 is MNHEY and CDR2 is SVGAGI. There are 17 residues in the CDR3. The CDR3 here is CASSYSQQGNHFTEAFF. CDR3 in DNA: TGTGCCAGCAGTTACTCGCAACAGGGCAACCATTTCACTGAAGCTTTCTTT.

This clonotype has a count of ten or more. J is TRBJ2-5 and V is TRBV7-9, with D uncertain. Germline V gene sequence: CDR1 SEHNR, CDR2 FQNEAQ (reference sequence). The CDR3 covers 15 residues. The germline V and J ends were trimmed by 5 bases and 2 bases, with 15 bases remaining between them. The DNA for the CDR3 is TGTGCCAGCAGCCATTTCGGTGGACCTCAAGAGACCCAGTACTTC. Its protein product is CASSHFGGPQETQYF.

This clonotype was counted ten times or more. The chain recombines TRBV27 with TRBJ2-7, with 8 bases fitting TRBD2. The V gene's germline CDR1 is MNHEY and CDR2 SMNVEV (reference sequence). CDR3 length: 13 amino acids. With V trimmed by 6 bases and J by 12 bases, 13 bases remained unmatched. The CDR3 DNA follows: TGTGCCAGCAGGACGACGATTGCGGGAGGTCCGTACTTC. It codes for CASRTTIAGGPYF.

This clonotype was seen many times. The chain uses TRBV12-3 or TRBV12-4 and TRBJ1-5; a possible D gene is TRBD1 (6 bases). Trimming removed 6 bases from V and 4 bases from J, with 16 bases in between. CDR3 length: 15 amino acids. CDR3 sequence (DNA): TGTGCCAGCAGCCAAGAGGGGGGCAGGAATCAGCCCCAGCATTTT. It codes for CASSQEGGRNQPQHF.

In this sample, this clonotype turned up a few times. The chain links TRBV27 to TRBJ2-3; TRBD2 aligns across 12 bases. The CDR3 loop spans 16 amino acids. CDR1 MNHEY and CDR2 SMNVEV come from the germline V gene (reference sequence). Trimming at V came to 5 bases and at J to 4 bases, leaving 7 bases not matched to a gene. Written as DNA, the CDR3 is TGTGCCAGCAGTCCCTTGACTAGCGGGAGAGCAGATACGCAGTATTTT. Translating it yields CASSPLTSGRADTQYF.